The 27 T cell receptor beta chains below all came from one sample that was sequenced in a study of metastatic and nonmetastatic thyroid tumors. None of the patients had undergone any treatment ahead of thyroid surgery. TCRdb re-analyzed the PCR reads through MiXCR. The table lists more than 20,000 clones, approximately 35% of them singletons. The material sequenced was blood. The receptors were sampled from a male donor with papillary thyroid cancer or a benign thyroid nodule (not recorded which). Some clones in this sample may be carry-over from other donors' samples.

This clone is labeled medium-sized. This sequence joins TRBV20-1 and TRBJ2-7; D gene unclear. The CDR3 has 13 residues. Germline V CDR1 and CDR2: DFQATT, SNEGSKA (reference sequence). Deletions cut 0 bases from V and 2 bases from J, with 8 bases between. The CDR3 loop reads CSAREAGPYEQYF. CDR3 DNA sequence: TGCAGTGCTAGAGAGGCAGGACCCTACGAGCAGTACTTC.

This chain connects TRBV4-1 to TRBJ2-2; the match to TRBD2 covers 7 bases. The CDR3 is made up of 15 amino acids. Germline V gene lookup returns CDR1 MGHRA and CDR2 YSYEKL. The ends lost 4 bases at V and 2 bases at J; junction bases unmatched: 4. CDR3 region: CASSLSGINTGELFF. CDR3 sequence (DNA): TGCGCCAGCAGCCTGAGCGGGATTAACACCGGGGAGCTGTTTTTT.

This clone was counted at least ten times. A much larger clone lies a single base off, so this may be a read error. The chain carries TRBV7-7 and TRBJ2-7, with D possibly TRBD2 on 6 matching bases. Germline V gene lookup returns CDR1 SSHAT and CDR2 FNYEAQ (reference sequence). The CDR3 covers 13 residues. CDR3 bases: TGTGCTGGCAGCTTAGCGGTGGGTTACGAGCAGTACTTC. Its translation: CAGSLAVGYEQYF.

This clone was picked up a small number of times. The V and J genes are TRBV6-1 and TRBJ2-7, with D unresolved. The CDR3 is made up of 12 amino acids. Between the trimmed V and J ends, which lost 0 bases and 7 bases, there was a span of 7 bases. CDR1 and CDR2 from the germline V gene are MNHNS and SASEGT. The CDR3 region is CASSEAPAEQYF. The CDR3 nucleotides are TGTGCCAGCAGTGAAGCCCCGGCGGAGCAGTACTTC.

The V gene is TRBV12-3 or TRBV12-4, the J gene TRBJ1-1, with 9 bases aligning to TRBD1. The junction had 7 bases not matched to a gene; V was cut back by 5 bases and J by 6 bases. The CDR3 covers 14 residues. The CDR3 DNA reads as TGTGCCAGCAGTCGGACAGGGGCAGTAGCTGAAGCTTTCTTT. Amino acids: CASSRTGAVAEAFF.

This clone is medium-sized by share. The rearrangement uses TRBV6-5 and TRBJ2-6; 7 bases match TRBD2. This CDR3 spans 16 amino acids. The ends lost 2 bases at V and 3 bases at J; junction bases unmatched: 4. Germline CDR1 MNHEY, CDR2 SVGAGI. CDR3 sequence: CASSYSGIFGANVLTF. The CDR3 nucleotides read TGTGCCAGCAGTTACAGCGGGATCTTTGGGGCCAACGTCCTGACTTTC.

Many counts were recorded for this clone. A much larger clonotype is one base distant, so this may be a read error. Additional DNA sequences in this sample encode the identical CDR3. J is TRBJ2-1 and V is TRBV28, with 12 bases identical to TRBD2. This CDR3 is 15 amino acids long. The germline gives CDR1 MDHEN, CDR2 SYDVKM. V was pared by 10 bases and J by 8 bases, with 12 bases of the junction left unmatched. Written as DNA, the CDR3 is TGTGCCACCGCCCTAGCGGGAGGGCTTTCGGATGAGCAGTTCTTC. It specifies CATALAGGLSDEQFF.

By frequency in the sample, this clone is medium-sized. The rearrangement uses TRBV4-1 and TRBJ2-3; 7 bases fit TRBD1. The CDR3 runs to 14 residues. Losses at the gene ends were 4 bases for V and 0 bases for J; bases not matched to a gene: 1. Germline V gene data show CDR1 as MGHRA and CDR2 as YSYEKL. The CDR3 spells CASSPDRSTDTQYF. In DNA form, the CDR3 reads TGCGCCAGCAGCCCGGACAGGAGCACAGATACGCAGTATTTT.

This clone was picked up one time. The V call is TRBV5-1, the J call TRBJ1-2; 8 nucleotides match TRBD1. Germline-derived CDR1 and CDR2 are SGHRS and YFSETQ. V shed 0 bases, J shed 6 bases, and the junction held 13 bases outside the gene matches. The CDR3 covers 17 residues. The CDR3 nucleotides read TGCGCCAGCAGCTTGGATGGGACAGGAGACTCTTGGCATGGCTACACCTTC. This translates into CASSLDGTGDSWHGYTF.

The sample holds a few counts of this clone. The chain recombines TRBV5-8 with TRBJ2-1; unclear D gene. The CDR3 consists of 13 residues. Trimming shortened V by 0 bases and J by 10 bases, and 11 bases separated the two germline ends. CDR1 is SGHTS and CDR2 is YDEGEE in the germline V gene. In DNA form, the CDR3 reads TGTGCCAGCAGCTTGGCCATAGGTCCGGAGCAGTTCTTC. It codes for CASSLAIGPEQFF.

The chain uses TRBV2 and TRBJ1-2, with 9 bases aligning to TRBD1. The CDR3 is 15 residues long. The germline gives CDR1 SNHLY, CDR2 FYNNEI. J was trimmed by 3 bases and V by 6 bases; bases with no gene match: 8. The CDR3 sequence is CASSGGQGGDYGYTF. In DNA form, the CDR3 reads TGTGCCAGCAGCGGGGGACAGGGCGGGGACTATGGCTACACCTTC.

CDR3 amino acids: CASSTSVAYSYEQYF. The CDR3 coding sequence is TGTGCCAGCAGCACCAGCGTGGCGTACTCCTACGAGCAGTACTTC. The chain carries TRBV7-8 and TRBJ2-7, with D uncertain. From germline, CDR1 is SGHVS and CDR2 FQNEAQ. The ends were cut back, 5 bases at V and 0 bases at J, with 14 bases in the middle. The CDR3 has 15 residues.

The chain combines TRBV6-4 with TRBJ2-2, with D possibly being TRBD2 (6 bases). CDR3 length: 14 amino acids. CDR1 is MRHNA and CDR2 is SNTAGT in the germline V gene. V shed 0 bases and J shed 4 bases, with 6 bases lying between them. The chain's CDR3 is CASSDSGGTGELFF. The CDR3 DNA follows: TGTGCCAGCAGTGACTCCGGGGGCACCGGGGAGCTGTTTTTT.

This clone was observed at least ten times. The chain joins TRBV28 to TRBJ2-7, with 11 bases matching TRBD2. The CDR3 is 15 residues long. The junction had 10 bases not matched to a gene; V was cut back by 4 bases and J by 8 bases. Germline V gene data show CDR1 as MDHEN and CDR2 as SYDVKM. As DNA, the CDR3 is TGTGCCAGCAGTTGGTCCGGGACTAGCGGTGGGAAGCAGTACTTC. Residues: CASSWSGTSGGKQYF.

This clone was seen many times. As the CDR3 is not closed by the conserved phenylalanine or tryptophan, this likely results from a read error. The CDR3 nucleotides read TGCAGTGCTATTTGGACCAGTAACAATGAGCAGTTCGTC. As protein: CSAIWTSNNEQFV. The chain links TRBV20-1 to TRBJ2-1; D uncertain. This CDR3 region has 13 residues. CDR1 and CDR2 from the germline V gene are DFQATT and SNEGSKA (reference sequence). Trimming cost V 4 bases and J 5 bases, with 12 bases left between them.

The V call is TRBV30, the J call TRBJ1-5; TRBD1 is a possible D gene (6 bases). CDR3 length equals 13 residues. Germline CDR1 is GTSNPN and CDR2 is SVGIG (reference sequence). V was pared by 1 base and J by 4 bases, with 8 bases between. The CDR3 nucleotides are TGTGCCTGGAGTGGGACAGTTAATCAGCCCCAGCATTTT. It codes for CAWSGTVNQPQHF.

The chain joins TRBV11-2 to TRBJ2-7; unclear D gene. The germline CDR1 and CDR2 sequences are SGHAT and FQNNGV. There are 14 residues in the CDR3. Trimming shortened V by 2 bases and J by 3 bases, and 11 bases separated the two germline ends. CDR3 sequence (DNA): TGTGCCAGCAGCTTAAATTCAGACATCTACGAGCAGTACTTC. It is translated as CASSLNSDIYEQYF.

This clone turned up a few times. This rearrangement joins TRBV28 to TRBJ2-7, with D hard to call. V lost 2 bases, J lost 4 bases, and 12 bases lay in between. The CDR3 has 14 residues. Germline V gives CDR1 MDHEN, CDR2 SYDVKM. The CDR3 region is CASSLRSPPYEQYF. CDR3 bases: TGTGCCAGCAGTTTACGCTCTCCGCCATACGAGCAGTACTTC.

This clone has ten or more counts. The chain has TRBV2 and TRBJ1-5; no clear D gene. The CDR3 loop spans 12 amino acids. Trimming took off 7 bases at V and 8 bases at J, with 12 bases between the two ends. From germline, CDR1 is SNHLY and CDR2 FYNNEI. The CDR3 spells CASNRPDEPQHF. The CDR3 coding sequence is TGTGCCAGCAACCGGCCGGACGAGCCCCAGCATTTT.

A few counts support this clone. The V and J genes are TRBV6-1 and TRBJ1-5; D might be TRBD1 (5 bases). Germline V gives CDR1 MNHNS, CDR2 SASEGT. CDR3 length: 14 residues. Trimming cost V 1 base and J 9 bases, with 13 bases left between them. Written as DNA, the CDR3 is TGTGCCAGCAGTGAAGACGAGGGGTTGGGGCCCCAGCATTTT. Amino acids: CASSEDEGLGPQHF.

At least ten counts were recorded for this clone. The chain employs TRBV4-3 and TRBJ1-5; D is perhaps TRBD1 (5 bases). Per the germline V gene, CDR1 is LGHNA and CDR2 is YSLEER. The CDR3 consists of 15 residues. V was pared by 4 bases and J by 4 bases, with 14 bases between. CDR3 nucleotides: TGCGCCAGCAGCCGAGCAACGGGGCTTAATCAGCCCCAGCATTTT. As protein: CASSRATGLNQPQHF.

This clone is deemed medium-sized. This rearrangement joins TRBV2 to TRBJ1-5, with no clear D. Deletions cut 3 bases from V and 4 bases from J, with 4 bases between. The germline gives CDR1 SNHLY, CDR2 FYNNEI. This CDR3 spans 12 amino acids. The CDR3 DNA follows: TGTGCCAGCAGTGACCCTAATCAGCCCCAGCATTTT. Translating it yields CASSDPNQPQHF.

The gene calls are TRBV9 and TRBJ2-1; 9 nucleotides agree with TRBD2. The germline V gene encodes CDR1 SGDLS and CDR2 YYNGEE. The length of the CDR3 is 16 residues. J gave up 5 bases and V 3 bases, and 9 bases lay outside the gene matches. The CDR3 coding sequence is TGTGCCAGCAGCGCTCTAGCGGGATTCCAAGACAATGAGCAGTTCTTC. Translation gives CASSALAGFQDNEQFF.

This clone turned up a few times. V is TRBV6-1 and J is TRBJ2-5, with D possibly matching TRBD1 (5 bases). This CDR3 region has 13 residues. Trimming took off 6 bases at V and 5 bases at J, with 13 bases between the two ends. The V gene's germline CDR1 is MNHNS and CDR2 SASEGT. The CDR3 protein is CASRHQGYETQYF. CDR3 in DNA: TGTGCCAGCAGACATCAGGGATATGAGACCCAGTACTTC.

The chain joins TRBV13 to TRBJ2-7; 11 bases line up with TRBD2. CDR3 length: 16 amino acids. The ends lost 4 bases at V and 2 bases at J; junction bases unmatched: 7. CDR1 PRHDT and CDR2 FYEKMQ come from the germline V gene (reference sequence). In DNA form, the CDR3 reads TGTGCCAGCAGCTCCCGGGGACTAGCGGAGACCTACGAGCAGTACTTC. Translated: CASSSRGLAETYEQYF.

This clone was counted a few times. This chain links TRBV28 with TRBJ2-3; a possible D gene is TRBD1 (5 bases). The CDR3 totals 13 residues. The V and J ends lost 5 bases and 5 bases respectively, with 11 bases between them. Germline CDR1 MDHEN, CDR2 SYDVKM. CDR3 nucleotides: TGTGCCAGCAGTCTGGTAGGGGAAGATACGCAGTATTTT. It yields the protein CASSLVGEDTQYF.

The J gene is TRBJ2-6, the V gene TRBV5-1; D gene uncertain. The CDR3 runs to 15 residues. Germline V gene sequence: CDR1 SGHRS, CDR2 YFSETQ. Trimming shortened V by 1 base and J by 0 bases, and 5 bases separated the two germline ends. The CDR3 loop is CASSLRLSGANVLTF. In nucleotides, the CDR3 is TGCGCCAGCAGCTTGAGACTCTCTGGGGCCAACGTCCTGACTTTC.